This TCR beta chain was captured by sequencing in a study of blood T cells in healthy people across ages. CDR1 is LGHDT, CDR2 YNNKEL, per germline (reference sequence). The V gene lost 2 bases and the J gene lost 13 bases, with 12 bases spanning the gap. The CDR3 has 12 residues. The second PCR ran roughly 6 to 11 cycles with a sample-barcoded 5' primer and J-beta primers. MiXCR was run by TCRdb on the 5' RACE reads, yielding one entry per CDR3 protein. The sample carries over 600,000 distinct CDR3 sequences, 40% to 45% recorded once. Sequencing input: blood. The gene calls are TRBV3-1 and TRBJ2-1; no definite D call. This TCR came from a man older than 75 in good health. The CDR3 coding sequence is TGTGCCAGCAGCCAAAATAAGGTGACCCAGTTCTTC. Translating gives CASSQNKVTQFF.